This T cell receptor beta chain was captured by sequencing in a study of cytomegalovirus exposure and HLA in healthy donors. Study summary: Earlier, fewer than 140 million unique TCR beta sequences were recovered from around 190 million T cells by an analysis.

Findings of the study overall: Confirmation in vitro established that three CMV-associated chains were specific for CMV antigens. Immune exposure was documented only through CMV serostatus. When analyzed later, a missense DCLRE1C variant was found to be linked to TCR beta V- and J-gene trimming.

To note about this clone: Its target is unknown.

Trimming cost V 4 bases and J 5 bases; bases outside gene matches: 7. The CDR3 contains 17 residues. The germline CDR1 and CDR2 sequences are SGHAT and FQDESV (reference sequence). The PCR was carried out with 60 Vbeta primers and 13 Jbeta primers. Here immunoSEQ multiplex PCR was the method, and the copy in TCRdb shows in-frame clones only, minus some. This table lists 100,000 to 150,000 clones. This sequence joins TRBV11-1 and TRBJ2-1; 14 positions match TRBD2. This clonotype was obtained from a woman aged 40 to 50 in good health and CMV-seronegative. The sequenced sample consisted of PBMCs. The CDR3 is CASSSWTSGGSNNEQFF. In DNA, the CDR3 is TGTGCCAGCAGCTCCTGGACTAGCGGGGGGAGTAACAATGAGCAGTTCTTC. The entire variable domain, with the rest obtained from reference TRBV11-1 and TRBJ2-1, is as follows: EAEVAQSPRYKITEKSQAVAFWCDPISGHATLYWYRQILGQGPELLVQFQDESVVDDSQLPKDRFSAERLKGVDSTLKIQPAELGDSAMYLCASSSWTSGGSNNEQFFGPGTRLTVL.